This T cell receptor (beta chain) was identified in a study of blood T cell repertoires in COVID-19. Data came from immunoSEQ multiplex PCR; TCRdb stores just in-frame clones and leaves some out. The repertoire holds around 140,000 clones, about 80% seen once, with about 4% in the top ten. In its sample, this clone was seen once. Per the germline V gene, CDR1 is SQVTM and CDR2 is ANQGSEA. The CDR3 consists of 11 residues. The V segment lost 5 bases and the J segment 7 bases; nucleotides outside the gene matches: 4. The origin of this receptor is a man aged 50 to 59 in a cohort exposed to, infected with or recovered from COVID-19 (not recorded which). The specimen sequenced was PBMCs or T cells enriched from blood (not recorded which). J is TRBJ1-2 and V is TRBV29-1; 7 bases map to TRBD1. CDR3 amino acids: CSVLGTVGYTF. The CDR3 coding sequence is TGCAGCGTTCTGGGGACAGTTGGCTACACCTTC. The full variable domain, with the rest looked up from reference TRBV29-1 and TRBJ1-2, is SAVISQKPSRDICQRGTSLTIQCQVDSQVTMMFWYRQQPGQSLTLIATANQGSEATYESGFVIDKFPISRPNLTFSTLTVSNMSPEDSSIYLCSVLGTVGYTFGSGTRLTVV.